This T cell receptor (beta chain) was captured by sequencing in a study of brain T cells in children with intractable seizures. Concerning this clone itself: Its antigen is not identified.

Produced via immunoSEQ multiplex PCR; TCRdb's table is partial and in-frame only. This table holds roughly 120,000 clones, 94% found once. CDR1 LGHNA and CDR2 YNFKEQ come from the germline V gene. V gave up 4 bases and J gave up 2 bases, with 14 bases separating them. CDR3 length: 15 residues. Study-wide results and caveats: Only CDR3 sequence similarity suggested viral specificity, without known HCMV serostatus.

Specimen: peripheral blood, collected at surgery. The clonotype originates from a boy under two years old with hemimegalencephaly and intractable seizures. This chain connects TRBV4-2 to TRBJ2-5; a possible D gene is TRBD2 (6 bases). The CDR3 DNA follows: TGTGCCAGCAGCCCCGGGACTTGGGTACAAGAGACCCAGTACTTC. It yields the protein CASSPGTWVQETQYF.